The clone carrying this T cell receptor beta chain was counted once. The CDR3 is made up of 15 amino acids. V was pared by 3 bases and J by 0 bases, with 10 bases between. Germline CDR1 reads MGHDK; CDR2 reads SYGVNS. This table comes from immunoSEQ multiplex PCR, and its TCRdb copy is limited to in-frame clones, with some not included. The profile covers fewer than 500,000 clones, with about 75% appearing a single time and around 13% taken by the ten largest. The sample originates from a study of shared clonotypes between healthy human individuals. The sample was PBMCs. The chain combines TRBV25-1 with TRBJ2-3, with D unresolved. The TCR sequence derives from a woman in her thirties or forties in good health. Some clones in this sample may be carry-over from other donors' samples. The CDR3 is CASSEFVFSTDTQYF. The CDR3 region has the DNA TGTGCCAGCAGTGAGTTCGTCTTTAGCACAGATACGCAGTATTTT.